This T cell receptor beta chain was captured by sequencing in a study of neoadjuvant nivolumab and ipilimumab in lung cancer. Clones were read by immunoSEQ multiplex PCR, and TCRdb kept only the in-frame ones, dropping some. This table holds roughly 34,000 clones, 92% found once. V shed 0 bases and J shed 6 bases, with 12 bases lying between them. The CDR3 is made up of 14 amino acids. Per germline, CDR1 SGHRS and CDR2 YFSETQ. The sequence was collected from an adult with non-small cell lung cancer. The rearrangement joins TRBV5-1 to TRBJ1-2; D might be TRBD1 (5 bases). Here the sequenced sample was peripheral blood, taken after neoadjuvant nivolumab, alone or with ipilimumab, at or shortly before surgery. CDR3: CASSLAQGRNGYTF. The CDR3 DNA reads as TGCGCCAGCAGCTTGGCTCAGGGACGAAATGGCTACACCTTC.